Each of the 3 T cell receptor beta chains below was sequenced from the same sample in a study of blood T cell repertoires in COVID-19. Sequenced by immunoSEQ multiplex PCR; TCRdb stores in-frame clones only, minus some. The sample includes approximately 89,000 clones, about 83% of them seen just once. Sequences were obtained from peripheral blood. Receptor source: a woman aged 70-85 years with acute or convalescent COVID-19.

V is TRBV6-5 and J is TRBJ2-3, with a weak D call TRBD1 (6 bases). Trimming stripped 5 bases from V and 6 bases from J, with 18 bases between. Looked up from germline, CDR1 is MNHEY and CDR2 is SVGAGI. CDR3 length: 15 amino acids. DNA of the CDR3: TGTGCCAGCAGTCTAGGACAGTCTCCTCCGGATACGCAGTATTTT. Its protein is CASSLGQSPPDTQYF.

This clone was seen more than once but under ten times. The chain couples TRBV24-1 to TRBJ2-5, with 14 bases fitting TRBD2. Trimming took 7 bases from V and 4 from J; bases not matched to a gene: 4. Germline values: CDR1 KGHDR, CDR2 SFDVKD. This CDR3 has 15 residues. CDR3 in amino acids: CATSLGLAGGETQYF. In DNA form, the CDR3 reads TGTGCCACCAGCCTCGGACTAGCGGGGGGAGAGACCCAGTACTTC.

V gene TRBV10-1 combines with J gene TRBJ1-3; tentative D call: TRBD1 (5 bases). There are 16 residues in the CDR3. Germline CDR1 WNHNN, CDR2 SYGVQD (reference sequence). Trimming stripped 5 bases from V and 0 bases from J, with 14 bases between. The CDR3 here is CASSLPAGCSGNTIYF. CDR3 nucleotides: TGCGCCAGCAGTCTCCCCGCAGGGTGCTCTGGAAACACCATATATTTT.